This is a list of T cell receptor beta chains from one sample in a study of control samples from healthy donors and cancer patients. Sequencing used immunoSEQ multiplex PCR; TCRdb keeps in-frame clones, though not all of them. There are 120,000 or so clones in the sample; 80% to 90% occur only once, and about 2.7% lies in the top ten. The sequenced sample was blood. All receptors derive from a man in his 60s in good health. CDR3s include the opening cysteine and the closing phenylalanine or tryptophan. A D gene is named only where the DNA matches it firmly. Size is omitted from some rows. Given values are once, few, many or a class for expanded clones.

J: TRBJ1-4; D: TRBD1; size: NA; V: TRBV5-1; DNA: TGCGCCAGCAGCTTACAGGGGATCGCGACTAATGAAAAACTGTTTTTT; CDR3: CASSLQGIATNEKLFF
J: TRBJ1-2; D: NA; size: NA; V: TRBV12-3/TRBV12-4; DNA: TGTGCCAGCAGTTTAGGGACCGCCTCTGGCTACACCTTC; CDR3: CASSLGTASGYTF
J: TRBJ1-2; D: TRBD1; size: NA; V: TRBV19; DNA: TGTGCCAGTAGTATTCAGGGGGGACCCTCGGGCTACACCTTC; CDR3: CASSIQGGPSGYTF
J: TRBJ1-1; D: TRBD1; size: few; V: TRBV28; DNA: TGTGCCAGCAGCGCCGGGACAGTAGTTGAAGCTTTCTTT; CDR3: CASSAGTVVEAFF
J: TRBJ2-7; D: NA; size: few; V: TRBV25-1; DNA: TGTGCCAGCAGGGACCGGGCCCCGGCCGACTACGAGCAGTACTTC; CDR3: CASRDRAPADYEQYF
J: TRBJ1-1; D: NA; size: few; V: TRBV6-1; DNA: TGTGCCAGCAATGAACAGGGAAGAGACACTGAAGCTTTCTTT; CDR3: CASNEQGRDTEAFF
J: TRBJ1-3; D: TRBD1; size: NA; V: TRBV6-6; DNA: TGTGCCAGCAGTTACTCAGGGGGCGGAAACACCATATATTTT; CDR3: CASSYSGGGNTIYF
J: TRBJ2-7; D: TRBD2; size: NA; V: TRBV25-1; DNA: TGTGCCACTCGGCGGGGGGCAGGGGAGCAGTACTTC; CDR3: CATRRGAGEQYF
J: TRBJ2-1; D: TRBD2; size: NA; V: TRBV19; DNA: TGTGCCAGTCAAGACCCGGGGGGGCCCAACAATGAGCAGTTCTTC; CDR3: CASQDPGGPNNEQFF
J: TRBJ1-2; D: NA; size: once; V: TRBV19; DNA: TGTGCCAGTAACTCATGGGGCGCTAACTATGGCTACACCTTC; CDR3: CASNSWGANYGYTF
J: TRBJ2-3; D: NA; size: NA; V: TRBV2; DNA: TGTGCCAGCAGTGAAAACACAGGGCTTGCGGATACGCAGTATTTT; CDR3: CASSENTGLADTQYF
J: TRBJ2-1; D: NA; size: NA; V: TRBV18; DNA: TGTGCCAGCTCACCACGTGGGACGTCCTACACCAACAATGAGCAGTTCTTC; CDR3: CASSPRGTSYTNNEQFF
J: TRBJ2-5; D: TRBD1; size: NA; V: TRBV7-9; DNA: TGTGCCAGCAGCCGGGACAGGGGGCTCGGAGAGACCCAGTACTTC; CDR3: CASSRDRGLGETQYF
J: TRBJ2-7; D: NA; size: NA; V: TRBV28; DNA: TGTGCCAGCAGTTTACGACAGAACTTAAACTACGAGCAGTACTTC; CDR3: CASSLRQNLNYEQYF
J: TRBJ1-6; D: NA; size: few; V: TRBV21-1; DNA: TGTGCCAGCAGCAAAAACGGCCCTCAGCGGGTTGGTGGCTATAATTCACCCCTCCACTTT; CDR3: CASSKNGPQRVGGYNSPLHF
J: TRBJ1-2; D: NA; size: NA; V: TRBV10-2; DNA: TGCGCCAGCAGTATTTTTGCAGGGGATGGCTACACCTTC; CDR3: CASSIFAGDGYTF
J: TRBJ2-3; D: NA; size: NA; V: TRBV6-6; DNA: TGTGCCAGCATCGAGCGCCAGGGGTACGATACGCAGTATTTT; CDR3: CASIERQGYDTQYF
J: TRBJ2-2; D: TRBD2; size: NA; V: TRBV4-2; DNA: TGTGCCAGCAGAACCGGGGGGGCCGATGACGGGGAGCTGTTTTTT; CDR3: CASRTGGADDGELFF
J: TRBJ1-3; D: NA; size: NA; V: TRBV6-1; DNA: TGTGCCAGCAGTGAAGTCATCACTGGAAACACCATATATTTT; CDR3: CASSEVITGNTIYF
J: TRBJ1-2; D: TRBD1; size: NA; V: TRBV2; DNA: TGTGCCAGCAGTCCGACACAGGGGTTTTACACCTTC; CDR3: CASSPTQGFYTF
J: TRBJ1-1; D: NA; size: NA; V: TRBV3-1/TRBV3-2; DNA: TGTGCCAGCAGCCAATGGGGGTTGGGAGCTTTCTTT; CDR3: CASSQWGLGAFF
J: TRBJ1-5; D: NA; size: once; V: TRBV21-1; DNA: TGTGCCAGCAGCAAAAATCAGCCCCAGCATTTT; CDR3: CASSKNQPQHF
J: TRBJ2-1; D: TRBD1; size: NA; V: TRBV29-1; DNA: TGCAGCGTGAAAGACAGGGCAGGGTACAATGAGCAGTTCTTC; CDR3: CSVKDRAGYNEQFF
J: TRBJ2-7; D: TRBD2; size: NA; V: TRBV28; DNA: TGTGCCAGCAGTGCAGCGGGGGGGCCCTACGAGCAGTACTTC; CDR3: CASSAAGGPYEQYF
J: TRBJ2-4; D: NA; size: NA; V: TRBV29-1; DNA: TGCAGCGTTGAGAGAGAAGCCTTAAACATTCAGTACTTC; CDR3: CSVEREALNIQYF
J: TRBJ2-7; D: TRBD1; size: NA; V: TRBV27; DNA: TGTGCCAGCAGTTCCCTTTCGCCCGCCCGGCAGGGGGCATACGAGCAGTACTTC; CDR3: CASSSLSPARQGAYEQYF
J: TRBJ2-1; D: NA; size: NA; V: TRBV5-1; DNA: TGCGCCAGCAGCTTGGCCCCGGGGGTGGACAATGAGCAGTTCTTC; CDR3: CASSLAPGVDNEQFF
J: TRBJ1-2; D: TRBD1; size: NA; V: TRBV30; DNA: TGTGCCTGCCGACAGGGTTTTAACTATGGCTACACCTTC; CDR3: CACRQGFNYGYTF
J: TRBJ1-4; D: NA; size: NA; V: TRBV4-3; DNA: TGCGCCAGCAGCCAAGACCCAGGCTTGGCGGAAAAACTGTTTTTT; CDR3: CASSQDPGLAEKLFF
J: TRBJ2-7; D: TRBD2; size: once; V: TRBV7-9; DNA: TGTGCCAGCAGCTCGACTAGCGTGGCCTACGAGCAGTACTTC; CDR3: CASSSTSVAYEQYF
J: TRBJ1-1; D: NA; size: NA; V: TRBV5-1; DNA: TGCGCCAGCGGGGAGAGGGCCCAAAACACTGAAGCTTTCTTT; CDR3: CASGERAQNTEAFF
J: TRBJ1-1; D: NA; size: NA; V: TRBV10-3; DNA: TGTGCGACTACCGCTCAGGCAGGGGAGGGGAACACTGAAGCTTTCTTT; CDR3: CATTAQAGEGNTEAFF
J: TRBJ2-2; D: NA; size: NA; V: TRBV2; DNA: TGTGCCAGCAGGGAACAGGGCGCGGGGACCGGGGAGCTGTTTTTT; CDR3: CASREQGAGTGELFF
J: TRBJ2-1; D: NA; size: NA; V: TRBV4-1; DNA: TGCGCCAGCAGCCAAGAGGGTTGGGGAACGGATGAGCAGTTCTTC; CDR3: CASSQEGWGTDEQFF
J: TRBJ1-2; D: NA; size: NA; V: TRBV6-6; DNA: TGTGCCAGCAGCAACACACCGATAAGAAGCGATGGCTACACCTTC; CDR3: CASSNTPIRSDGYTF
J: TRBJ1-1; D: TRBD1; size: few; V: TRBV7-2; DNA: TGTGCCAGCAGCCGGGACAGGGAAAGTCACACTGAAGCTTTCTTT; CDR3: CASSRDRESHTEAFF
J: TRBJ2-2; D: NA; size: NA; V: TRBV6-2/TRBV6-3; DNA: TGTGCCAGCAGTTTTGGGGGCCTGAACACCGGGGAGCTGTTTTTT; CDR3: CASSFGGLNTGELFF
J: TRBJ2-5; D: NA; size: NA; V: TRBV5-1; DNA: TGCGCCAGCAGCCTTCTCGGGGCCTCCCTCCAAGAGACCCAGTACTTC; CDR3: CASSLLGASLQETQYF
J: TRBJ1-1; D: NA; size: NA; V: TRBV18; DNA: TGTGCCAGCTCACTGGAGGCCGTTGAAGCTTTCTTT; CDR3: CASSLEAVEAFF
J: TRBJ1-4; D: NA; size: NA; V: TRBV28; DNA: TGTGCCAGCAGTTTTTTGGGGACTAATGAAAAACTGTTTTTT; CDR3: CASSFLGTNEKLFF
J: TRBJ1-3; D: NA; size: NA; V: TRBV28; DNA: TGTGCCAGCAGTTCTCAAGGGATCCGAAACACCATATATTTT; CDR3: CASSSQGIRNTIYF
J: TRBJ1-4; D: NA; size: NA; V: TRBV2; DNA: TGTGCCAGCAAACACAGGTCGTACCAAGGGCAAAGTCAAAAACTGTTTTTT; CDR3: CASKHRSYQGQSQKLFF
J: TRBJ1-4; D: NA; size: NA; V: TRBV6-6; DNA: TGTGCCAGCAGTTACTCTGGAGGGACTAATGAAAAACTGTTTTTT; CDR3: CASSYSGGTNEKLFF
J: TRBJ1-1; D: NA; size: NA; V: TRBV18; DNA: TGTGCCAGCTCACCACGGGAAGCGGAAGCTTTCTTT; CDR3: CASSPREAEAFF
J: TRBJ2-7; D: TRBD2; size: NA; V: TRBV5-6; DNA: TGTGCCAGCAGCTTGGTCATGGCTAGCGGGGGTTACGAGCAGTACTTC; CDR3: CASSLVMASGGYEQYF
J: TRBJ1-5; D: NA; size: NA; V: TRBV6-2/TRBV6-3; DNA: TGTGCCAGCAGCACCACATTAATTGATCAGCCCCAGCATTTT; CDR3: CASSTTLIDQPQHF
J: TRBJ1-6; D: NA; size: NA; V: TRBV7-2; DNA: TGTGCCAGCAGCCCGAGGACAGCAGGGTATAATTCACCCCTCCACTTT; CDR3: CASSPRTAGYNSPLHF
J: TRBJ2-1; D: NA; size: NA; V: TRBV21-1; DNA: TGTGCCAGCACCCCAGACAGAAGCTCCTACAATGAGCAGTTCTTC; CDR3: CASTPDRSSYNEQFF
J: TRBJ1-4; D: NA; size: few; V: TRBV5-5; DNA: TGTGCCAGTACCCAACGGGGGGTAGATGAAAATCGACTGTTTTTT; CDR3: CASTQRGVDENRLFF
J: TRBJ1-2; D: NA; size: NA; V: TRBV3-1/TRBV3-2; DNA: TGTGCCAGCAGCCAAGTGATCGGGACCTATGGCTACACCTTC; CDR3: CASSQVIGTYGYTF